These T cell receptor beta chains were read from a single sample in a study of cytomegalovirus exposure and HLA in healthy donors. The method was immunoSEQ multiplex PCR; TCRdb's version includes in-frame clones alone and lacks a portion of them. The sample consists of about 120,000 clones, 70% to 80% of them appearing once. The specimen sequenced was PBMCs. These receptors originate from a man aged 25 to 40 in good health and CMV-seronegative. The CDR3 runs from the conserved cysteine through the conserved F or W. D genes are given only for firm matches. Size is omitted from some rows. Given values are once, few, many or a class for expanded clones.

TGTGCCAGCAGCCCGCGCCCGGAGGGGCCAAACACAGATACGCAGTATTTT	CASSPRPEGPNTDTQYF	-	TRBJ2-3	TRBV11-2	-
TGTGCCAGCAGTTTAGGCAGGGGGCATGATGGCTACACCTTC	CASSLGRGHDGYTF	-	TRBJ1-2	TRBV27	TRBD1
TGTGCCTGGAGTGTAAACGGGACACCCCTCCACTTT	CAWSVNGTPLHF	-	TRBJ1-6	TRBV30	-
TGTGCCAGCAGCCCCCTTGGACGGGGGATTGGCACTGAAGCTTTCTTT	CASSPLGRGIGTEAFF	-	TRBJ1-1	TRBV14	-
TGTGCCAGCAGCTTGGGCGTTTCCCGCTTTGAAGCTTTCTTT	CASSLGVSRFEAFF	-	TRBJ1-1	TRBV11-2	-
TGTGCCAGCAGTTTAAAGCTAAAAGCTTTCTTT	CASSLKLKAFF	-	TRBJ1-1	TRBV28	-
TGTGCCAGCAGGGATAGCGTGAACACTGAAGCTTTCTTT	CASRDSVNTEAFF	-	TRBJ1-1	TRBV27	-
TGTGCCAGCAGAATACTAGCGGGGGTACCCAAAGGGGAGCAGTTCTTC	CASRILAGVPKGEQFF	-	TRBJ2-1	TRBV28	TRBD2
TGTGCCAGCAGCCCTAGCTATCGTCGAGTTCTTGAGAATACGCAGTATTTT	CASSPSYRRVLENTQYF	-	TRBJ2-3	TRBV13	-
TGTGCCAGTAGGCTGCAGGGGGCCCCACAAGAGACCCAGTACTTC	CASRLQGAPQETQYF	-	TRBJ2-5	TRBV19	TRBD1
TGTGCCTGGAGTTCGATGACAGGGAGATTGACTGAAGCTTTCTTT	CAWSSMTGRLTEAFF	-	TRBJ1-1	TRBV30	TRBD1
TGTGCCAGCTCACCGGGACTTAGCCATCAGCCCCAGCATTTT	CASSPGLSHQPQHF	once	TRBJ1-5	TRBV18	-
TGTGCCAGCAGCCCCGACAGAATTTCCCCCGTGAACACTGAAGCTTTCTTT	CASSPDRISPVNTEAFF	-	TRBJ1-1	TRBV7-2	-
TGTGCCTGCGCGGGGGGATTACGAGAGACCCAGTACTTC	CACAGGLRETQYF	-	TRBJ2-5	TRBV30	TRBD2
TGCAGCGTCAAACGGGGGGGAACAGATACGCAGTATTTT	CSVKRGGTDTQYF	-	TRBJ2-3	TRBV29-1	TRBD2
TGTGCCAGCAGCGTAGATTATAACTATGGCTACACCTTC	CASSVDYNYGYTF	few	TRBJ1-2	TRBV9	-
TGTGCCAGCAGCTCAGGGTCTGGGGCCAACGTCCTGACTTTC	CASSSGSGANVLTF	-	TRBJ2-6	TRBV14	-
TGTGCCAGCAGCTTAGAACAGGGGGCAAAGCAGCCCCAGCATTTT	CASSLEQGAKQPQHF	medium-sized	TRBJ1-5	TRBV7-9	TRBD1
TGTGCCAGCAGCCTTGGGTGGGTGGACAGTGTGAACACCGGGGAGCTGTTTTTT	CASSLGWVDSVNTGELFF	-	TRBJ2-2	TRBV11-2	-
TGTGCCAGCAGTTTCTTCAGAGACAATGCTGACTATGGCTACACCTTC	CASSFFRDNADYGYTF	-	TRBJ1-2	TRBV6-5	-
TGTGCCACCAGCTACGGGACAGGGGACGGCTACACCTTC	CATSYGTGDGYTF	-	TRBJ1-2	TRBV27	TRBD1
TGTGCCATCAGCGGGACAGGGGAAGAGACCCAGTACTTC	CAISGTGEETQYF	-	TRBJ2-5	TRBV10-3	TRBD1